This T cell receptor beta chain was documented in a study of blood T cell repertoires in COVID-19. The CDR3 is 13 residues long. Germline CDR1 reads SNHLY; CDR2 reads FYNNEI. V was shortened by 3 bases and J by 0 bases, with 5 bases between the two germline ends. Original handling: By means of reference gene primer amplification, nucleated cell counts were estimated. The repertoire was sequenced with immunoSEQ multiplex PCR; TCRdb's copy has only in-frame clones and lacks some. That table is the source of V, J and clone size, and D and trimming were worked out from the DNA. The sample contains approximately 200,000 clones, roughly 85% of which appear only once.

The J gene is TRBJ1-1, the V gene TRBV2; D remains unclear. The clonotype comes from a middle-aged man who had recovered from COVID-19. The sample comprised PBMCs or T cells enriched from blood (not recorded which). The chain's CDR3 is CASSDQLNTEAFF. CDR3 nucleotides: TGTGCCAGCAGTGATCAATTGAACACTGAAGCTTTCTTT.